A single sample is the source of the 12 T cell receptor beta chains below, sequenced in a study of blood T cells in healthy people across ages. The second PCR ran roughly 7 to 11 cycles with a sample-barcoded 5' primer and J-beta primers. TCRdb fed the 5' RACE reads into MiXCR, producing one record per CDR3 protein. The table records roughly 800,000 distinct CDR3 sequences, more than 20% of them present only once. The same sample was also used in a study of T cells of mothers and their children.

The sequencing input was blood. These receptors came from a boy younger than 18 in good health.

Only a few counts were recorded for this clonotype. This chain joins TRBV5-1 and TRBJ1-1, with TRBD1 matching over 7 bases. Germline V lookup: CDR1 SGHRS, CDR2 YFSETQ. The CDR3 has 14 amino acids. Trimming at V came to 3 bases and at J to 1 base, leaving 3 bases not matched to a gene. The CDR3 nucleotides read TGCGCCAGCAGCTACAGGGGTTGGAACACTGAAGCTTTCTTT. The encoded protein is CASSYRGWNTEAFF.

Ten or more counts support this clonotype. The chain joins TRBV20-1 to TRBJ2-1; the match to TRBD2 covers 9 bases. V shed 3 bases, J shed 8 bases, and the junction held 8 bases outside the gene matches. The CDR3 runs to 14 residues. Germline CDR1 reads DFQATT; CDR2 reads SNEGSKA (reference sequence). The CDR3 is CSARGGSGSHEQFF. The CDR3 nucleotides are TGCAGTGCTAGGGGGGGTAGCGGGAGTCATGAGCAGTTCTTC.

The chain is built from TRBV12-5 and TRBJ2-7, with 11 bases identical to TRBD2. The CDR3 is made up of 16 amino acids. The germline gives CDR1 LGHNT, CDR2 FRNRAP. With 1 base clipped from V and 1 base from J, the junction kept 3 bases outside the gene matches. The CDR3 coding sequence is TGTGCTAGTGGTTTGGCCTCTAGCGGGGGGTCCTACGAGCAGTACTTC. Protein: CASGLASSGGSYEQYF.

The V call is TRBV29-1, the J call TRBJ2-3, with TRBD1 matching 8 bases. Trimming took 1 base from V and 4 from J; bases not matched to a gene: 4. This CDR3 contains 14 residues. In germline, CDR1 is SQVTM, CDR2 ANQGSEA. DNA of the CDR3: TGCAGCGTTGAAGGACAGGGGATGGCAGATACGCAGTATTTT. Its protein product is CSVEGQGMADTQYF.

This chain connects TRBV20-1 to TRBJ2-3, with D tentatively TRBD2 (7 bases). V was pared by 0 bases and J by 1 base, with 14 bases between. The length of the CDR3 is 16 residues. Germline V gene lookup returns CDR1 DFQATT and CDR2 SNEGSKA (reference sequence). The DNA of the CDR3 is TGCAGTGCTAGAGAAGGGGGGGGTTGGGGCACAGATACGCAGTATTTT. Translation: CSAREGGGWGTDTQYF.

The V and J genes are TRBV29-1 and TRBJ1-2; D uncertain. Trimming cost V 6 bases and J 7 bases, with 15 bases left between them. The V gene's germline CDR1 is SQVTM and CDR2 ANQGSEA. The CDR3 consists of 12 residues. The CDR3 spells CSVYHGVGGYTF. In nucleotides, the CDR3 is TGCAGCGTCTACCATGGGGTCGGTGGCTACACCTTC. Full variable domain (remainder filled in from reference TRBV29-1 and TRBJ1-2): SAVISQKPSRDICQRGTSLTIQCQVDSQVTMMFWYRQQPGQSLTLIATANQGSEATYESGFVIDKFPISRPNLTFSTLTVSNMSPEDSSIYLCSVYHGVGGYTFGSGTRLTVV.

The chain couples TRBV20-1 to TRBJ2-5; no clear D. Gene TRBJ2-7 matches the end of the DNA better, so the J call may be wrong. CDR3 length: 15 residues. CDR1 and CDR2 from the germline V gene are DFQATT and SNEGSKA (reference sequence). The CDR3 protein is CSARDQSGPRYEQYF. In nucleotides, the CDR3 is TGCAGTGCTAGAGATCAATCCGGGCCTCGCTACGAGCAGTACTTC.

The chain links TRBV7-2 to TRBJ1-4; D unclear. CDR1 SGHTA and CDR2 FQGNSA come from the germline V gene. This CDR3 has 14 amino acids. The ends were cut back, 2 bases at V and 8 bases at J, with 12 bases in the middle. Here the CDR3 DNA reads TGTGCCAGCAGCTTATGGGGAGGAGAAGAAAAACTGTTTTTT. Its protein is CASSLWGGEEKLFF.

This clonotype has just a few counts. The chain combines TRBV24-1 with TRBJ2-5; D unclear. The germline V and J ends were trimmed by 0 bases and 0 bases, with 1 base remaining between them. Looked up from germline, CDR1 is KGHDR and CDR2 is SFDVKD. The CDR3 length is 13 residues. The CDR3 spells CATSDLDQETQYF. The CDR3 bases are TGTGCCACCAGTGATTTGGACCAAGAGACCCAGTACTTC.

This clonotype was counted once. The chain carries TRBV4-3 and TRBJ1-1, with 7 bases that match TRBD1. Germline assignment: CDR1 LGHNA and CDR2 YSLEER. V shed 1 base and J 1 base; nucleotides not matched to a gene: 3. CDR3 size: 15 residues. Here the CDR3 reads CASSQVAGGNTEAFF. DNA for the CDR3: TGCGCCAGCAGCCAAGTCGCAGGGGGGAACACTGAAGCTTTCTTT.

This clonotype was detected only a few times. The chain uses TRBV6-2 or TRBV6-3 and TRBJ2-5; D gene unclear. This CDR3 has 11 residues. The V and J ends lost 5 bases and 9 bases respectively, with 10 bases between them. Germline values: CDR1 MNHEY, CDR2 SVGEGT. The CDR3 nucleotides are TGTGCCAGCAGTCTCGGATCGGCCCAGTACTTC. Translated: CASSLGSAQYF.

The chain recombines TRBV20-1 with TRBJ2-1, with 9 bases fitting TRBD2. The germline gives CDR1 DFQATT, CDR2 SNEGSKA (reference sequence). With 1 base clipped from V and 4 bases from J, the junction kept 5 bases outside the gene matches. The CDR3 consists of 15 residues. This CDR3 is CSARGLADPYNEQFF. The CDR3 region has the DNA TGCAGTGCTAGAGGACTAGCGGACCCATACAATGAGCAGTTCTTC.